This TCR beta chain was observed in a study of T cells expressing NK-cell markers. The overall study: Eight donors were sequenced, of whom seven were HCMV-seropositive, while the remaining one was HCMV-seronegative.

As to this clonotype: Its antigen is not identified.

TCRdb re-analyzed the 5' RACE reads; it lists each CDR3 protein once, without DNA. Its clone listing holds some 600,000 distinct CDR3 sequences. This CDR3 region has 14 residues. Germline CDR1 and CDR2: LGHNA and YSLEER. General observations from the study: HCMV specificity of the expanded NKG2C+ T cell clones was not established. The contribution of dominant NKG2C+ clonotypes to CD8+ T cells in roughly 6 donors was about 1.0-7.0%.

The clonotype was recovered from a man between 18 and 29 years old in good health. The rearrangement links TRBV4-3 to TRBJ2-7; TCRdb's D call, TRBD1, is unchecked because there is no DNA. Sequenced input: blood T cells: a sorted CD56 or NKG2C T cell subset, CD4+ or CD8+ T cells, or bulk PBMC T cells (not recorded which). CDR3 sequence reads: CASSQMDRGYEQYF.